The 13 T cell receptor beta chains below come from one sample, sequenced in a study of T-cell reconstitution after alpha-beta-depleted transplantation in children. Unique molecular identifiers were used to barcode this TCRbeta library. TCRdb processed the PCR reads anew with MiXCR; each CDR3 protein has one entry. The table has around 450,000 distinct CDR3 sequences, 10% to 13% seen once; the top ten hold 2%. The specimen was PBMCs, collected before TCRalphabeta/CD19-depleted stem cell transplant. Receptor source: a child aged 2-15 years with inherited bone marrow failure, due to receive a stem cell transplant.

This clonotype was recorded a few times. The chain uses TRBV12-3 or TRBV12-4 and TRBJ2-1; TRBD2 aligns across 7 bases. The CDR3 contains 14 residues. Losses at the gene ends were 6 bases for V and 4 bases for J; bases not matched to a gene: 6. CDR3 bases: TGTGCCAGCAGGAGCGGGAACTTATACAATGAGCAGTTCTTC. It encodes CASRSGNLYNEQFF.

This clonotype occurred many times. The chain recombines TRBV28 with TRBJ2-7; D possibly corresponds to TRBD1 (6 bases). CDR1 is MDHEN, CDR2 SYDVKM, per germline. V gave up 2 bases and J gave up 1 base, with 15 bases separating them. This CDR3 spans 16 amino acids. The CDR3 sequence: CASSLVTRDNSYEQYF. CDR3 coding DNA: TGTGCCAGCAGTTTAGTGACCCGGGACAATTCCTACGAGCAGTACTTC.

Regarding this clonotype: Possible read error: a much larger clone is one base away. The rearrangement joins TRBV20-1 to TRBJ2-3, with no clear D. V was trimmed by 2 bases and J by 5 bases, leaving 11 bases between them. This CDR3 region has 13 residues. From germline, CDR1 is DFQATT and CDR2 SNEGSKA (reference sequence). CDR3 DNA sequence: TGCAGTGCTAGATATCCCTTCGGAGATACGCAGTATTTT. It yields the protein CSARYPFGDTQYF.

The J gene is TRBJ2-7, the V gene TRBV4-3; 9 positions match TRBD2. There are 16 residues in the CDR3. V shed 0 bases, J shed 4 bases, and the junction held 7 bases outside the gene matches. Germline loops: CDR1 LGHNA, CDR2 YSLEER. The CDR3 loop reads CASSQDWTSVGYEQYF. The CDR3, as DNA: TGCGCCAGCAGCCAAGATTGGACTAGCGTAGGTTACGAGCAGTACTTC.

The table lists this clonotype with many counts. The chain carries TRBV11-2 and TRBJ2-1; TRBD1 matches 7 bases. This CDR3 contains 15 residues. The junction had 13 bases not matched to a gene; V was cut back by 5 bases and J by 9 bases. CDR1 SGHAT and CDR2 FQNNGV come from the germline V gene. CDR3 loop: CASSDTILQGSEQFF. The DNA of the CDR3 is TGTGCCAGCAGCGACACAATTTTACAGGGGAGTGAGCAGTTCTTC.

This clonotype was observed many times. This chain joins TRBV29-1 and TRBJ2-7, with TRBD2 matching 7 bases. This CDR3 has 13 amino acids. Looked up from germline, CDR1 is SQVTM and CDR2 is ANQGSEA. After removal of 2 bases from V and 4 bases from J, the junction contained 5 bases not matched to a gene. The CDR3 DNA is TGCAGCGTTGAAACTAGCGATTCATACGAGCAGTACTTC. It translates to CSVETSDSYEQYF.

This clonotype was counted at least ten times. The chain joins TRBV20-1 to TRBJ2-3; 7 positions agree with TRBD2. The germline CDR1 and CDR2 sequences are DFQATT and SNEGSKA (reference sequence). Germline trimming cut 6 bases from V and 5 bases from J; bases unmatched to any gene: 8. The CDR3 has 13 residues. The CDR3 sequence: CSAATSTVDTQYF. Written as DNA, the CDR3 is TGCAGTGCCGCGACTAGCACCGTAGATACGCAGTATTTT.

At least ten counts were recorded for this clonotype. V is TRBV6-2 or TRBV6-3 and J is TRBJ2-6; D uncertain. The CDR3 consists of 15 residues. V was clipped by 7 bases and J by 4 bases, with 14 bases between them. Germline CDR1 and CDR2: MNHEY and SVGEGT. The CDR3 nucleotides are TGTGCCAGCACCAAGGACCCGGCGGGGGCCAACGTCCTGACTTTC. This encodes CASTKDPAGANVLTF.

This clonotype was seen many times. V is TRBV5-1 and J is TRBJ2-1, with 10 bases lining up with TRBD2. Germline lookup yields CDR1 SGHRS and CDR2 YFSETQ. The V segment lost 2 bases and the J segment 8 bases; nucleotides outside the gene matches: 16. This CDR3 region has 18 residues. CDR3 nucleotides: TGCGCCAGCAGCTTTTGGAAAAGCGGGAGGGCCGTGTCCGATGAGCAGTTCTTC. Encoded protein: CASSFWKSGRAVSDEQFF.

The V call is TRBV5-1, the J call TRBJ1-1; 7 bases agree with TRBD1. Unmatched junction bases numbered 7, after V lost 3 bases and J lost 2 bases. The CDR3 is made up of 15 amino acids. CDR1 is SGHRS, CDR2 YFSETQ, per germline. CDR3 sequence (DNA): TGCGCCAGCAGCTCCTCTCAGGGGGAAAACACTGAAGCTTTCTTT. This translates into CASSSSQGENTEAFF.

This clonotype was recorded many times. The chain carries TRBV15 and TRBJ1-6; no firm D call. The V end was cut by 0 bases, the J end by 13 bases, with 10 bases between. The CDR3 contains 13 residues. Germline V gives CDR1 LNHNV, CDR2 YYDKDF (reference sequence). The CDR3 DNA reads TGTGCCACCAGCAGAGAGAAAGGTCGTCCCCTCCACTTT. It yields the protein CATSREKGRPLHF.

This clonotype was observed many times. V usage is TRBV5-1 and J usage is TRBJ2-7; the D gene is possibly TRBD1 (6 bases). Germline CDR1 is SGHRS and CDR2 is YFSETQ. The CDR3 is 14 amino acids. Trimming removed 6 bases at V and 4 bases at J, with 17 bases between. The CDR3 nucleotides read TGCGCCAGCACCCGCTCGGGGCAGGGGTACGAGCAGTACTTC. Residues: CASTRSGQGYEQYF.

This clonotype was found many times. The genes are TRBV28 and TRBJ2-1; D gene ambiguous. Trimming removed 3 bases from V and 5 bases from J, with 14 bases in between. Germline V CDR1 and CDR2: MDHEN, SYDVKM. The CDR3 consists of 15 residues. CDR3 region: CASSFVVAAHNEQFF. The CDR3 DNA sequence: TGTGCCAGCAGTTTTGTTGTGGCCGCCCACAATGAGCAGTTCTTC.